These 13 T cell receptor beta chains were sequenced from one sample in a study of shared clonotypes between healthy human individuals. Assay used: immunoSEQ multiplex PCR; TCRdb lists only in-frame clones, some missing. This table holds nearly 1 million clones, 76% found once. Sequenced: memory CD4+ T cells sorted from blood. Subset: CD45RA-negative fraction. The receptors here all came from a man between 18 and 35 years old in good health.

V gene TRBV7-2 combines with J gene TRBJ2-3, with D maybe TRBD2 (6 bases). Germline V gene data show CDR1 as SGHTA and CDR2 as FQGNSA. The CDR3 spans 15 residues. V was pared by 3 bases and J by 4 bases, with 14 bases between. The chain's CDR3 is CASSFSGSSADTQYF. The CDR3 DNA reads TGTGCCAGCAGCTTCTCCGGGAGCTCCGCAGATACGCAGTATTTT.

The chain couples TRBV19 to TRBJ1-3; D remains unclear. Per the germline V gene, CDR1 is LNHDA and CDR2 is SQIVND (reference sequence). The CDR3 is 15 residues long. Trimming took off 3 bases at V and 0 bases at J, with 9 bases between the two ends. The chain's CDR3 is CASSIATLSGNTIYF. CDR3 DNA: TGTGCCAGTAGTATTGCGACACTCTCTGGAAACACCATATATTTT.

This clone appeared once. The CDR3 sequence is CASSYSGGPLNEQFF. In DNA form, the CDR3 reads TGTGCCAGCAGCTACAGCGGGGGCCCCCTCAATGAGCAGTTCTTC. The chain combines TRBV5-4 with TRBJ2-1; 8 positions agree with TRBD2. In germline, CDR1 is SGHNT, CDR2 YYREEE (reference sequence). The CDR3 consists of 15 residues. Trimming at V came to 3 bases and at J to 6 bases, leaving 8 bases not matched to a gene.

The chain combines TRBV21-1 with TRBJ1-6. TRBV21-1 is noted as a pseudogene. The CDR3 sequence is 16 residues long. CDR3 protein: CASSKLGPTYNSPLHF. CDR3 nucleotide sequence: TGTGCCAGCAGCAAATTAGGACCCACGTATAATTCACCCCTCCACTTT.

This clone was found once. The CDR3: CASSDEYFNYGYTF. The CDR3 region has the DNA TGTGCCAGCAGTGATGAGTACTTTAACTATGGCTACACCTTC. This chain connects TRBV2 to TRBJ1-2; D is unresolved. The germline V gene encodes CDR1 SNHLY and CDR2 FYNNEI. V was shortened by 3 bases and J by 1 base, with 9 bases between the two germline ends. The CDR3 contains 14 residues.

J is TRBJ1-1 and V is TRBV10-3; 7 nucleotides line up with TRBD1. The CDR3 sequence is 15 residues long. J was trimmed by 2 bases and V by 6 bases; bases with no gene match: 9. Germline V gene lookup returns CDR1 ENHRY and CDR2 SYGVKD. The CDR3 protein is CAISPSGQPNTEAFF. CDR3 DNA: TGTGCCATCAGCCCGTCGGGACAGCCAAACACTGAAGCTTTCTTT.

The table lists this clone with a few counts. This chain links TRBV6-1 with TRBJ2-7; D remains ambiguous. Germline V CDR1 and CDR2: MNHNS, SASEGT. Trimming pared 4 bases from V and 4 bases from J, leaving 5 bases between. The CDR3 has 11 residues. CDR3 DNA: TGTGCCAGCAGTGTGATATACGAGCAGTACTTC. This gives the protein CASSVIYEQYF.

The chain couples TRBV5-1 to TRBJ1-4; no clear D. The CDR3 has 13 residues. V was pared by 3 bases and J by 5 bases, with 8 bases between. Germline values: CDR1 SGHRS, CDR2 YFSETQ. CDR3 loop: CASSSGPNEKLFF. The DNA for the CDR3 is TGCGCCAGCAGCTCCGGTCCCAATGAAAAACTGTTTTTT.

The chain carries TRBV28 and TRBJ2-5; no definite D call. The CDR3 covers 14 residues. Germline V gene data show CDR1 as MDHEN and CDR2 as SYDVKM. V was pared by 5 bases and J by 2 bases, with 12 bases between. The CDR3 here is CASSPPTPQETQYF. The CDR3, as DNA: TGTGCCAGCAGTCCGCCGACTCCACAAGAGACCCAGTACTTC.

In DNA form, the CDR3 reads TGTGCCAGCAGCGTATATGGCGGGGAGGGCGGCGGCTACACCTTC. Translation gives CASSVYGGEGGGYTF. This chain links TRBV9 with TRBJ1-2, with D hard to call. The CDR3 loop spans 15 amino acids. Germline lookup yields CDR1 SGDLS and CDR2 YYNGEE. V was pared by 1 base and J by 8 bases, with 18 bases between.

In DNA, the CDR3 is TGTGCCAGCAGTGAAAAGGCTGTCCAGCCCCAGCATTTT. Its protein is CASSEKAVQPQHF. The chain links TRBV6-1 to TRBJ1-5; no clear D. The CDR3 is 13 residues long. Germline CDR1 MNHNS, CDR2 SASEGT. The ends were cut back, 2 bases at V and 7 bases at J, with 9 bases in the middle.

Points on this clone: Other DNA variants within this sample encode the same CDR3. The V call is TRBV6-6, the J call TRBJ1-4; no clear D gene. This CDR3 contains 15 residues. Germline CDR1 MNHNY, CDR2 SVGAGI (reference sequence). V dropped 2 bases and J dropped 0 bases, with 7 bases sitting between them. The CDR3 here is CASSYSGATNEKLFF. CDR3 sequence (DNA): TGTGCCAGCAGTTACAGTGGGGCAACTAATGAAAAACTGTTTTTT.

This chain links TRBV27 with TRBJ1-2, with D perhaps TRBD1 (6 bases). There are 15 residues in the CDR3. V gave up 5 bases and J gave up 5 bases, with 18 bases separating them. Germline loops: CDR1 MNHEY, CDR2 SMNVEV (reference sequence). CDR3 bases: TGTGCCAGCAGTCCGATTGCCCAGGGGCTTTATGGCTACACCTTC. Translated: CASSPIAQGLYGYTF.